This T cell receptor beta chain was retrieved from a study of regulatory T cells in long-lasting Graves disease. The time point here: persistent/refractory GD, antithyroid drugs over 5 years with positive TRAb. PBMC RNA served as the TCR library source. TCR beta libraries were built with iRepertoire HTBI primers and Arm-PCR of CDR3 regions. From the multiplex PCR reads, TCRdb called clonotypes with MiXCR, one entry per CDR3 protein. Of fewer than 450,000 distinct CDR3 sequences listed, less than 25% are singletons. Sequenced here: peripheral blood mononuclear cells (PBMCs), sampled when the disease was refractory, from a patient treated with antithyroid drugs. This TCR was sampled from a female donor with Graves disease.

The CDR3 nucleotides are TGTGCCAGTAACGGGGACGGACGCACCTATGGCTACACCTTC. It is translated as CASNGDGRTYGYTF. The chain combines TRBV19 with TRBJ1-2, with a weak D call TRBD1 (5 bases). Trimming removed 7 bases at V and 4 bases at J, with 16 bases between. Per germline, CDR1 LNHDA and CDR2 SQIVND (reference sequence). The CDR3 extends over 14 amino acids. The entire variable domain, with the rest obtained from reference TRBV19 and TRBJ1-2, is as follows: DGGITQSPKYLFRKEGQNVTLSCEQNLNHDAMYWYRQDPGQGLRLIYYSQIVNDFQKGDIAEGYSVSREKKESFPLTVTSAQKNPTAFYLCASNGDGRTYGYTFGSGTRLTVV.